The source of this T cell receptor beta chain is a study of blood T cell repertoires in COVID-19. Those enrolled, adults aged roughly 18 to 90 years, came from 25 or so US areas. Membership in each cohort depended on participant-reported clinical history. Authors' analysis steps: Quantification of nucleated cells was approximated via reference gene primer amplification. Repertoires were generated with immunoSEQ multiplex PCR, while TCRdb's copy carries only in-frame clones and drops some. That table furnishes V, J and clone size, whereas the DNA furnished D and trimming. Of around 250,000 clones detected, 80% to 90% appear once; the ten largest clones hold roughly 16%. This CDR3 has 18 amino acids. CDR1 is LGHDT and CDR2 is YNNKEL in the germline V gene (reference sequence). V was clipped by 4 bases and J by 6 bases; unmatched bases: 13.

The sample taken for sequencing was PBMCs or T cells enriched from blood (not recorded which). The TCR comes from a man younger than 30 who had recovered from COVID-19. The chain joins TRBV3-1 (or the pseudogene TRBV3-2) to TRBJ2-7; the match to TRBD2 covers 15 bases. Here the CDR3 reads CASSLGLAGGRVLGEQYF. In DNA form, the CDR3 reads TGTGCCAGCAGCCTCGGACTAGCGGGAGGGAGGGTTCTGGGCGAGCAGTACTTC.